This T cell receptor beta chain came from a study of CD8 T cells in ankylosing spondylitis. CDR3 size: 12 residues. V shed 9 bases, J shed 13 bases, and the junction held 8 bases outside the gene matches. Germline loops: CDR1 MGHDK, CDR2 SYGVNS. Study conclusions and caveats: Researchers reportedly found disease-linked clones significantly enriched in matched ankylosing spondylitis synovial fluid. A TCR beta motif made of several highly homologous variants seemed typical of ankylosing spondylitis blood.

Turning to this clonotype: Its antigen is unidentified.

Libraries of TCR beta came from quantitative 5'-RACE with molecular barcodes. TCRdb processed the 5' RACE reads anew with MiXCR; each CDR3 protein has one entry. This sample has some 240,000 distinct CDR3 sequences, with 18% found just once. The sequence came from a male donor with ankylosing spondylitis or in good health (not recorded which). J is TRBJ2-1 and V is TRBV25-1; the match to TRBD2 covers 11 bases. Input material: blood, either unsorted or a sorted T cell fraction (not recorded which). The DNA for the CDR3 is TGTGCCAGTTCGGGACTAGCGGTGGCCCAGTTCTTC. Protein: CASSGLAVAQFF.